This entry is about one T cell receptor beta chain. What it binds is unknown. These data come from a study of OX40 agonist ivuxolimab in advanced cancers. Study results and limitations: Partial responders at 0.1-3.0 mg/kg had among the lowest clonal expansion. Undetermined was the antigen specificity of the expanded peripheral T cells. Low normalized T-cell clonal expansion was also seen in some nonresponders. Clonal expansion was seen in CD4+ and CD8+ blood T cells by week 6 at 0.1 to 3.0 mg/kg.

TCRdb keeps only in-frame clones here, not all; method: immunoSEQ multiplex PCR. Of approximately 89,000 clones in the sample, around 90% were seen once. Trimming took 4 bases from V and 5 from J, leaving 3 bases between them. The V gene's germline CDR1 is MNHEY and CDR2 SMNVEV (reference sequence). The CDR3 has 12 amino acids. The sample consisted of CD4+ or CD8+ T cells sorted from blood, taken in a trial of the OX40 agonist ivuxolimab. This chain links TRBV27 with TRBJ1-6; D is unclear. The origin of this receptor is an adult with an advanced solid tumor such as melanoma, head and neck, liver or kidney cancer. CDR3: CASSSNNSPLHF. The CDR3 DNA follows: TGTGCCAGCAGTTCCAATAATTCACCCCTCCACTTT.